Listed below are T cell receptor beta chains from one sample, sequenced in a study of T cell repertoires in cytomegalovirus infection. MiXCR was run by TCRdb on the reads, yielding one entry per CDR3 protein. The table includes some 350,000 distinct CDR3 sequences, around a sixth detected once. Sequences were obtained from PBMCs. These receptor sequences come from a human donor in good health (CMV status not recorded). Some clones in this sample may be carry-over from other donors' samples. Each CDR3 is given with its conserved first and last residue. Each record gives: V gene, J gene, clone size, D gene, CDR3 DNA, CDR3 protein. A D gene is named only where the DNA matches it firmly. Size is stated for part of the rows, as once, few or many counts, or as a class when the clone is expanded.

V: TRBV12-3/TRBV12-4; J: TRBJ2-1; size: -; D: TRBD1; DNA: TGTGCCAGCCGAGGACAGGGGGCGTTCAATGAGCAGTTCTTC; CDR3: CASRGQGAFNEQFF
V: TRBV7-8; J: TRBJ1-5; size: -; D: -; DNA: TGTGCCAGCAGCTTAGGGGTGGGCCAGGGCAATCAGCCCCAGCATTTT; CDR3: CASSLGVGQGNQPQHF
V: TRBV10-3; J: TRBJ2-7; size: -; D: -; DNA: TGTGCCATCAGTGCGTCAGGTGGAGGCTACGAGCAGTACTTC; CDR3: CAISASGGGYEQYF
V: TRBV9; J: TRBJ1-1; size: few; D: -; DNA: TGTGCCAGCACCTATGGGGAGAGAAGTACTGAAGCTTTCTTT; CDR3: CASTYGERSTEAFF
V: TRBV7-9; J: TRBJ2-1; size: few; D: TRBD1; DNA: TGTGCCAGCAGCTCCGGGACAGGGCCATACAATGAGCAGTTCTTC; CDR3: CASSSGTGPYNEQFF
V: TRBV10-3; J: TRBJ2-7; size: many; D: TRBD2; DNA: TGTGCCATCAGCCGTCAAATCGGGAGGGCCTACGAGCAGTACTTC; CDR3: CAISRQIGRAYEQYF
V: TRBV23-1; J: TRBJ2-3; size: -; D: TRBD2; DNA: TGCGCCAGCAGTTTAATTCCGAGACTAGCGGGAACAGATACGCAGTATTTT; CDR3: CASSLIPRLAGTDTQYF
V: TRBV7-2; J: TRBJ2-1; size: many; D: -; DNA: TGTGCCAGCAGCTTAGGGCCGGGAGTGTCCTACAATGAGCAGTTCTTC; CDR3: CASSLGPGVSYNEQFF
V: TRBV12-3/TRBV12-4; J: TRBJ1-6; size: -; D: -; DNA: TGTGCCAGCAGTTTAGGTCCCGAATCACCCCTCCACTTT; CDR3: CASSLGPESPLHF
V: TRBV7-8; J: TRBJ1-2; size: -; D: TRBD1; DNA: TGTGCCAGCAGCTTCCGACAGGGAGCTAACTATGGCTACACCTTC; CDR3: CASSFRQGANYGYTF
V: TRBV15; J: TRBJ2-1; size: -; D: TRBD2; DNA: TGTGCCACCAGCAGAGATAGCGGGAGGGCGGTCTCACGTCCCGGCGAATTC; CDR3: CATSRDSGRAVSRPGEF
V: TRBV12-3/TRBV12-4; J: TRBJ2-3; size: many; D: TRBD2; DNA: TGTGCCAGCAGTTCGGGGACTAGCGGGGGAGATACGCAGTATTTT; CDR3: CASSSGTSGGDTQYF
V: TRBV7-6; J: TRBJ2-7; size: many; D: -; DNA: TGTGCCAGCAGCTTAGTGGGCAGGGTTACCTACGAGCAGTACTTC; CDR3: CASSLVGRVTYEQYF
V: TRBV7-2; J: TRBJ2-1; size: many; D: TRBD2; DNA: TGTGCCAGCAGCCAACCGTCGACTAGCGGGGGAAACAATGAGCAGTTCTTC; CDR3: CASSQPSTSGGNNEQFF
V: TRBV25-1; J: TRBJ1-1; size: -; D: -; DNA: TGTGCCAGCAAGGGCCTTGAAGCTTTCTTT; CDR3: CASKGLEAFF
V: TRBV7-6; J: TRBJ2-7; size: many; D: -; DNA: TGTGCCAGCAGCTTTAGCGCGGTTGCCTACGAGCAGTACTTC; CDR3: CASSFSAVAYEQYF
V: TRBV7-8; J: TRBJ2-1; size: many; D: TRBD1; DNA: TGTGCCAGCAGCCACCACACAGGGGATGAGCAGTTCTTC; CDR3: CASSHHTGDEQFF
V: TRBV6-1; J: TRBJ2-3; size: many; D: -; DNA: TGTGCCAGCAGTCGTCTCTTGAAGGGGGAAGATACGCAGTATTTT; CDR3: CASSRLLKGEDTQYF
V: TRBV6-2/TRBV6-3; J: TRBJ1-1; size: many; D: -; DNA: TGTGCCAGCAGCCCCGGGACCCTGGGTGGCACTGAAGCTTTCTTT; CDR3: CASSPGTLGGTEAFF
V: TRBV7-2; J: TRBJ2-5; size: many; D: -; DNA: TGTGCCAGCAGCCTATCAAACAGGGGACTCCGGGAGACCCAGTACTTC; CDR3: CASSLSNRGLRETQYF
V: TRBV12-3/TRBV12-4; J: TRBJ2-1; size: many; D: -; DNA: TGTGCCAGCAGTGGGGGACTCCGCCCCGCCAAGGGTGAGCAGTTCTTC; CDR3: CASSGGLRPAKGEQFF
V: TRBV12-3/TRBV12-4; J: TRBJ1-1; size: few; D: TRBD1; DNA: TGTGCCAGCACCCCGGACAGGGGAGCATTTGGAGGCGCTTTCTTT; CDR3: CASTPDRGAFGGAFF
V: TRBV6-1; J: TRBJ1-2; size: few; D: -; DNA: TGTGCCAGCAGTTATAACGACTATGGCTACACCTTC; CDR3: CASSYNDYGYTF
V: TRBV6-2/TRBV6-3; J: TRBJ2-1; size: many; D: -; DNA: TGTGCCAGCAGTTCAACAGGGACTGAGCAGTTCTTC; CDR3: CASSSTGTEQFF
V: TRBV5-5; J: TRBJ2-3; size: -; D: -; DNA: TGTGCCAGCAGCTCTCACACAGATACGCAGTATTTT; CDR3: CASSSHTDTQYF
V: TRBV10-3; J: TRBJ1-1; size: few; D: -; DNA: TGTGCCATCAGTGAGTCAGAGGGGAAGGGACAAACGAACACTGAAGCTTTCTTT; CDR3: CAISESEGKGQTNTEAFF
V: TRBV7-2; J: TRBJ2-3; size: few; D: TRBD1; DNA: TGTGCCAGCAGCAAGACAGGGTTTGCAGATACGCAGTATTTT; CDR3: CASSKTGFADTQYF
V: TRBV7-2; J: TRBJ2-3; size: -; D: -; DNA: TGTGCCAGCAGCTCTAGGGCGGCCGGAGGGGGTACGCAGTATTTT; CDR3: CASSSRAAGGGTQYF
V: TRBV25-1; J: TRBJ2-3; size: -; D: TRBD2; DNA: TGTGCCAGCAGTGAATACGGGAGCGGGAGGAGCACAGATACGCAGTATTTT; CDR3: CASSEYGSGRSTDTQYF
V: TRBV29-1; J: TRBJ1-2; size: few; D: -; DNA: TGCAGCGTTGGTGTCAGCCGATATGGCTACACCTTC; CDR3: CSVGVSRYGYTF
V: TRBV12-3/TRBV12-4; J: TRBJ1-4; size: -; D: -; DNA: TGTGCCAGCAGTGGTAGTATTGGTGAAAAACTGTTTTTT; CDR3: CASSGSIGEKLFF
V: TRBV18; J: TRBJ1-4; size: few; D: -; DNA: TGTGCCAGCTCCCCGTCTGGGGGGATGATTGAAAAACTGTTTTTT; CDR3: CASSPSGGMIEKLFF
V: TRBV2; J: TRBJ1-2; size: -; D: -; DNA: TGTGCCAGCAGTGAAGACAGCTACTACTATGGCTACACCTTC; CDR3: CASSEDSYYYGYTF
V: TRBV7-2; J: TRBJ2-3; size: many; D: TRBD2; DNA: TGTGCCAGCAGCTTAGATGGGAGGGCTACGCAGTATTTT; CDR3: CASSLDGRATQYF
V: TRBV7-2; J: TRBJ2-7; size: few; D: -; DNA: TGTGCCAGCAGCTTAGGACTCCCTGCAAACTACGAGCAGTACTTC; CDR3: CASSLGLPANYEQYF
V: TRBV20-1; J: TRBJ2-3; size: few; D: -; DNA: TGCAGTGCTAGACAGGAGCGGAGCTTCACAGATACGCAGTATTTT; CDR3: CSARQERSFTDTQYF
V: TRBV20-1; J: TRBJ1-1; size: few; D: -; DNA: TGCAGTGCTACTCCCCCCGGGAGGGCCATGAACACTGAAGCTTTCTTT; CDR3: CSATPPGRAMNTEAFF